The rows below give T cell receptor beta chains drawn from one sample of a study of cytomegalovirus exposure and HLA in healthy donors. The table came from immunoSEQ multiplex PCR; TCRdb's copy has only in-frame clones and leaves some out. The data contain approximately 100,000 clones, around 80% of them seen just once; the ten biggest clones take up 3% to 3.5%. The specimen sequenced was PBMCs. The receptors were sampled from a middle-aged woman in good health and CMV-seronegative. The CDR3 runs from the conserved cysteine through the conserved F or W. A D gene is named only where the DNA matches it firmly. Some rows have no size entry. The others give once, few or many, or a class for an expanded clone.

>TRBV9|TRBJ1-1|-|-
TGTGCCAGCAGCGAGGGGATTGAGGAGAACACTGAAGCTTTCTTT
CASSEGIEENTEAFF
>TRBV7-2|TRBJ2-1|-|TRBD2
TGTGCCAGCAGCTTAGCGGTGAGCGGGATCGATGAGCAGTTCTTC
CASSLAVSGIDEQFF
>TRBV30|TRBJ2-3|-|-
TGTGCCTGGAGCGGGGGAGTCACAGATACGCAGTATTTT
CAWSGGVTDTQYF
>TRBV7-9|TRBJ2-1|-|TRBD2
TGTGCCAGCGGTAGCGGGGTCTCTTACTACAATGAGCAGTTCTTC
CASGSGVSYYNEQFF
>TRBV5-1|TRBJ2-2|-|-
TGCGCCAGCAGCTTGGAGTCGGAGTACAGGGAGAACGGGGAGCTGTTTTTT
CASSLESEYRENGELFF
>TRBV10-3|TRBJ2-3|few|TRBD2
TGTGCCATCAGTAAGTCGGAACTAGCGCCAGATACGCAGTATTTT
CAISKSELAPDTQYF
>TRBV9|TRBJ2-5|-|-
TGTGCCAGCAGCGTAGCTCAGCAAGAGACCCAGTACTTC
CASSVAQQETQYF
>TRBV15|TRBJ1-4|-|-
TGTGCCACCAGCAGGGAGGACGGACCTTATGAAAAACTGTTTTTT
CATSREDGPYEKLFF
>TRBV7-2|TRBJ2-2|-|TRBD1
TGTGCCAGCAGCCTACAGGGGTCCCTAAACACCGGGGAGCTGTTTTTT
CASSLQGSLNTGELFF
>TRBV28|TRBJ1-5|-|-
TGTGCCAGCAGTTTCGATCGAGCCGGTAGCAATCAGCCCCAGCATTTT
CASSFDRAGSNQPQHF
>TRBV15|TRBJ2-1|-|-
TGTGCCACCAGCAAGGAACAGACCATTTACAATGAGCAGTTCTTC
CATSKEQTIYNEQFF
>TRBV28|TRBJ2-5|-|TRBD1
TGTGCCAGCAGTTTGAGTCAGGGAAACAGGGGGACCCAGTACTTC
CASSLSQGNRGTQYF
>TRBV10-1|TRBJ2-1|-|-
TGCGCCAGCAGTGGATCGAGCAATGAGCAGTTCTTC
CASSGSSNEQFF
>TRBV27|TRBJ2-1|-|-
TGTGCCAGCAGTTCACGGGAGGGGGCGTGGAGCGGGGAGGGCCACAATGAGCAGTTCTTC
CASSSREGAWSGEGHNEQFF
>TRBV4-3|TRBJ2-1|-|-
TGCGCCAACAGCCAAGATAGAGAGGGAGCCTACAATGAGCAGTTCTTC
CANSQDREGAYNEQFF
>TRBV6-1|TRBJ2-7|-|-
TGTGCCAGCAGTGAAAGGGGGATTCCGGACGAGCAGTACTTC
CASSERGIPDEQYF
>TRBV7-8|TRBJ2-1|once|TRBD2
TGTGCCAGCAGCTCCAGATTTAGCGGGGTCTACAATGAGCAGTTCTTC
CASSSRFSGVYNEQFF
>TRBV4-1|TRBJ2-2|once|-
TGCGCCAGCAGCCAAGCCTCTTACACCGGGGAGCTGTTTTTT
CASSQASYTGELFF
>TRBV2|TRBJ2-2|-|TRBD2
TGTGCCAGCAGCGGACTAGCGGGCAACACCGGGGAGCTGTTTTTT
CASSGLAGNTGELFF
>TRBV4-3|TRBJ1-3|-|-
TGCGCCAGCAGCCAAGATGACAGTTCTGGAAACACCATATATTTT
CASSQDDSSGNTIYF